The 7 T cell receptor beta chains reported below all come from one sample, sequenced in a study of blood T cell repertoires in COVID-19. Some clones are missing from TCRdb's copy, which holds only in-frame ones; the method was immunoSEQ multiplex PCR. The sample gives about 360,000 clones, 80% to 90% of which show up once; 7.1% is in the top ten. What was sequenced was peripheral blood. All receptors derive from a woman aged 55-75 years with COVID-19, enrolled during active disease.

The chain uses TRBV6-5 and TRBJ2-7, with a possible D match to TRBD1 (6 bases). Trimming pared 8 bases from V and 4 bases from J, leaving 21 bases between. Per the germline V gene, CDR1 is MNHEY and CDR2 is SVGAGI. The CDR3 runs 15 residues. The CDR3 sequence is CASGRQVLWGYEQYF. In DNA form, the CDR3 reads TGTGCCAGCGGTAGACAGGTTTTGTGGGGTTACGAGCAGTACTTC.

This sequence joins TRBV3-1 (or the pseudogene TRBV3-2) and TRBJ2-7; D perhaps matches TRBD2 (7 bases). V was pared by 4 bases and J by 6 bases, with 25 bases between. CDR3 length: 17 residues. The germline CDR1 and CDR2 sequences are LGHDT and YNNKEL (reference sequence). The CDR3 DNA reads as TGTGCCAGCAGCCCCTCCTCGAGTGGGGGGGCCTGGGGCGAGCAGTACTTC. The encoded protein is CASSPSSSGGAWGEQYF.

For the CDR3, the DNA is TGCGCCAGCAGCTTTTACGGGGGGCGCACAGATACGCAGTATTTT. It translates to CASSFYGGRTDTQYF. V gene TRBV5-1 combines with J gene TRBJ2-3; a weak D match, TRBD2 (7 bases). The V end was cut by 2 bases, the J end by 1 base, with 11 bases between. The germline CDR1 and CDR2 sequences are SGHRS and YFSETQ. This CDR3 region has 15 residues. Supplemented by reference TRBV5-1 and TRBJ2-3, the full variable domain reads KAGVTQTPRYLIKTRGQQVTLSCSPISGHRSVSWYQQTPGQGLQFLFEYFSETQRNKGNFPGRFSGRQFSNSRSEMNVSTLELGDSALYLCASSFYGGRTDTQYFGPGTRLTVL.

The rearrangement links TRBV3-1 (or the pseudogene TRBV3-2) to TRBJ1-2; 9 bases map to TRBD1. Trimming removed 6 bases from V and 5 bases from J; junction bases left unmatched: 7. Germline CDR1 LGHDT, CDR2 YNNKEL (reference sequence). The CDR3 is 14 amino acids. The CDR3 here is CASRPGQGDYGYTF. The CDR3, as DNA: TGTGCCAGCAGACCGGGACAGGGTGATTATGGCTACACCTTC.

The chain uses TRBV2 and TRBJ2-1; 7 bases are a match to TRBD2. CDR1 and CDR2 (germline): SNHLY, FYNNEI. The CDR3 has 16 amino acids. The junction had 13 bases not matched to a gene; V was cut back by 6 bases and J by 5 bases. CDR3 in DNA: TGTGCCAGCAGAGTGTCCGTGGGGGGGATTAACAATGAGCAGTTCTTC. It is translated as CASRVSVGGINNEQFF.

The gene calls are TRBV11-2 and TRBJ2-3; D remains ambiguous. The V and J ends lost 5 bases and 2 bases respectively, with 14 bases between them. Germline V gene data show CDR1 as SGHAT and CDR2 as FQNNGV. The CDR3 extends over 15 amino acids. CDR3 sequence reads: CASSHTLELTDTQYF. CDR3 coding DNA: TGTGCCAGCAGCCACACTTTGGAGCTCACAGATACGCAGTATTTT.

The chain recombines TRBV2 with TRBJ2-3, with D perhaps TRBD2 (5 bases). CDR3 length: 16 amino acids. Trimming stripped 4 bases from V and 0 bases from J, with 14 bases between. Germline CDR1 and CDR2: SNHLY and FYNNEI. The CDR3 loop is CASSVNGGPSTDTQYF. The CDR3, as DNA: TGTGCCAGCAGTGTTAACGGCGGGCCTAGCACAGATACGCAGTATTTT.